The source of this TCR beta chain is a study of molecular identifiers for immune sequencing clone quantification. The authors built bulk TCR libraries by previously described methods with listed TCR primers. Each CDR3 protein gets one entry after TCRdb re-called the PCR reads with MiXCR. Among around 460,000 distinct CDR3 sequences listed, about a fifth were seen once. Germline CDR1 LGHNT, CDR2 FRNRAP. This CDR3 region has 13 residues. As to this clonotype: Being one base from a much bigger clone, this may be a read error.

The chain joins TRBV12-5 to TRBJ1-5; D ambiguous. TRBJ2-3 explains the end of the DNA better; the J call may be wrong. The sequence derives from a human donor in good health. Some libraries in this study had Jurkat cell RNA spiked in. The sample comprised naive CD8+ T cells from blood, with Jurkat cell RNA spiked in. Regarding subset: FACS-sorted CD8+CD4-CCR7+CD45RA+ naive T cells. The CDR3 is CASGASDFEPQYF. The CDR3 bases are TGTGCTAGTGGTGCCAGCGATTTTGAACCCCAGTATTTT.